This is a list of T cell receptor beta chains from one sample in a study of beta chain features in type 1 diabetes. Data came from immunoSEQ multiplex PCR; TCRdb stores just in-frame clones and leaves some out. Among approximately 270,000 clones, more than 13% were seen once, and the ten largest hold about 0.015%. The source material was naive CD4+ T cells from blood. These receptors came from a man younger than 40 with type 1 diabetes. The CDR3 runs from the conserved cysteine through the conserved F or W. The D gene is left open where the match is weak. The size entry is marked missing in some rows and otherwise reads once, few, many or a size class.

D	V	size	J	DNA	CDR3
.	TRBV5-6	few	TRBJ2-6	TGTGCCAGCAGCTTGGTTGGGGCGGTTGGGGCCAACGTCCTGACTTTC	CASSLVGAVGANVLTF
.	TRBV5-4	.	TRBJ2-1	TGTGCCAGCAGCTCCTTCGTGGGCGATGAGCAGTTCTTC	CASSSFVGDEQFF
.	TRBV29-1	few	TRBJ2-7	TGCAGCGTTGAAGGCGCAGGAGGGTTTCACGAGCAGTACTTC	CSVEGAGGFHEQYF
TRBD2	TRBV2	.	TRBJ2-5	TGTGCCAGCAGCCCACTAGCGGGACGAGAGACCCAGTACTTC	CASSPLAGRETQYF
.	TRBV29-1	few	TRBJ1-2	TGCAGCGTTGGACCCGCGGGAGCGGAGAACTATGGCTACACCTTC	CSVGPAGAENYGYTF
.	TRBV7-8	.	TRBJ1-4	TGTGCCAGCAGCCGCAAGGCAGGGCAAGGAAAACTGTTTTTT	CASSRKAGQGKLFF
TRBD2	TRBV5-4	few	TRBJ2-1	TGTGCCAGCAGCCTGGGACTAGCGGAGTACAATGAGCAGTTCTTC	CASSLGLAEYNEQFF
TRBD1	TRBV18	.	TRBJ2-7	TGTGCCAGCTCACCCGGGACAGAATCCTACGAGCAGTACTTC	CASSPGTESYEQYF
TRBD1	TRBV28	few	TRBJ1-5	TGTGCCAGCAGTTGGGTTGGGCAGGGGGCACATCAGCCCCAGCATTTT	CASSWVGQGAHQPQHF
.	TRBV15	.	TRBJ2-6	TGTGCCACCAGCAACTTCTCTGGGGCCAACGTCCTGACTTTC	CATSNFSGANVLTF
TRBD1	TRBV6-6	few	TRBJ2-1	TGTGCCAGCAGATCACAGGGGGCGGGCGATGAGCAGTTCTTC	CASRSQGAGDEQFF
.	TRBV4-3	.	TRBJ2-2	TGCGCCAGCAGCCAAGGGACACCTCTAAGGAACACCGGGGAGCTGTTTTTT	CASSQGTPLRNTGELFF
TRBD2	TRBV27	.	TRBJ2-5	TGTGCCAGCAGTCCGGGACTAGCGGGAGAAGAGACCCAGTACTTC	CASSPGLAGEETQYF
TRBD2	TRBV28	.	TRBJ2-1	TGTGCCAGCAGTTCCTTAAGCGGGAGTGAGCAGTTCTTC	CASSSLSGSEQFF
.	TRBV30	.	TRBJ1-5	TGTGCCTGGAGTGTACGGGGTACTCAGCCCCAGCATTTT	CAWSVRGTQPQHF
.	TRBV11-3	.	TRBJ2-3	TGTGCCAGCAGCTTACTTGGGGCATCTGATACGCAGTATTTT	CASSLLGASDTQYF
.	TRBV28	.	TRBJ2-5	TGTGCCAGCAGTTACTCGGGAGCACAAGAGACCCAGTACTTC	CASSYSGAQETQYF
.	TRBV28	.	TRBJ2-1	TGTGCCAGCAGTTATCAGGGCCATGAGCAGTTCTTC	CASSYQGHEQFF
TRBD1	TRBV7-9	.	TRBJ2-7	TGTGCCAGCAGCTTTAAAGGGGGCGCCTACGAGCAGTACTTC	CASSFKGGAYEQYF
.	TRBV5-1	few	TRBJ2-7	TGCGCCAGCAGCCCGGACAACTCCTACGAGCAGTACTTC	CASSPDNSYEQYF
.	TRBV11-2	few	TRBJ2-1	TGTGCCAGCAGCTTAGTCGACAATGAGCAGTTCTTC	CASSLVDNEQFF
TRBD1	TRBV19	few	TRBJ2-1	TGTGCCAGTAGTCTGGACAGGGGAAATGAGCAGTTCTTC	CASSLDRGNEQFF
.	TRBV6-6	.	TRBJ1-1	TGTGCCAGCAGGCCGACAGCGAACACTGAAGCTTTCTTT	CASRPTANTEAFF
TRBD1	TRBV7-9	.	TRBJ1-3	TGTGCCAGCAGCCTGGGACAGGGAGACACCATATATTTT	CASSLGQGDTIYF
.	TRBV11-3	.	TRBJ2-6	TGTGCCAGCAGCGCCCAGGGCGCTGGGGCCAACGTCCTGACTTTC	CASSAQGAGANVLTF
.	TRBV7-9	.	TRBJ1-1	TGTGCCAGCAGCTTATCGGGTGAAGCTTTCTTT	CASSLSGEAFF
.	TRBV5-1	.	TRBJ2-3	TGCGCCAGCAGCGAGGGGGCAGATACGCAGTATTTT	CASSEGADTQYF
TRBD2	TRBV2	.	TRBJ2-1	TGTGCCAGCAGTTTAAAGGGACTAGCGGGAATCTATGAGCAGTTCTTC	CASSLKGLAGIYEQFF
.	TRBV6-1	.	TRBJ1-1	TGTGCCAGCAGTGAAACTTGGCGGGTATCCGCTGAAGCTTTCTTT	CASSETWRVSAEAFF
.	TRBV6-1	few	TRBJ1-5	TGTGCCAGCAGTATCGAGAGGAATCGCAATCAGCCCCAGCATTTT	CASSIERNRNQPQHF